The entry below gives a single T cell receptor (beta chain) sequence along with its context. Its specificity is unknown. The data derive from a study of cytotoxic CD8 clonotypes in ibrutinib-treated CLL. Study-level background: Samples had a mean of approximately 240,000 productive templates and around 89,000 productive rearrangements.

The study, taken as a whole, reports: Treatment left the uncommon public clonotypes either contracted or stable in frequency.

The CDR3 has 13 residues. Germline V gene data show CDR1 as SGHVS and CDR2 as FNYEAQ. V was clipped by 5 bases and J by 10 bases; unmatched bases: 8. Targeted sequencing depth ranged from 1 in 200,000 to 1 in 1 million T cells. TCRdb's table, derived via immunoSEQ multiplex PCR, lists solely in-frame clones and lacks some. Seen here are 120,000 to 150,000 clones, roughly 77% observed once, and the top ten hold 25% to 30%. The source of this sequence is a human donor with chronic lymphocytic leukemia. The rearrangement links TRBV7-6 to TRBJ2-1; 7 bases are shared with TRBD1. Sequencing used PBMCs, obtained after 12 months of ibrutinib treatment. CDR3 amino acids: CASSPRQGREQFF. CDR3 in DNA: TGTGCCAGCAGCCCACGACAGGGAAGGGAGCAGTTCTTC.